This TCR beta chain is drawn from a study of somatic mutations in cytotoxic T cells in rheumatoid arthritis. Study context: Sorting by flow gave nearly 100% purity for some V beta antibody-stained T-cell populations, including V beta1+ cells sequenced for TCRB.

This clone was seen more than once but under ten times. Flow cytometry was used to check the purity of CD4+ and CD8+ cells, which had been isolated by positive magnetic bead selection. Using immunoSEQ multiplex PCR, the repertoire was profiled, and TCRdb retains in-frame clones only, with some absent. The repertoire holds 9,000 to 13,000 clones, with around 75% as singletons. The receptor was isolated from a man aged 60-69 years in good health. Material: CD8+ T cells sorted from blood.

CDR3 residues: CSVELPGILYEQYF. The DNA for the CDR3 is TGCAGCGTTGAACTTCCCGGGATTCTCTACGAGCAGTACTTC. This chain joins TRBV29-1 and TRBJ2-7, with a possible D match to TRBD2 (5 bases). Germline CDR1 is SQVTM and CDR2 is ANQGSEA. The CDR3 has 14 residues. Trimming cost V 2 bases and J 3 bases, with 14 bases left between them.